The entry that follows covers one TCR beta chain sequence. Its antigen is not identified. RNA transcripts served as the template for amplifying TCR beta CDR3 regions. In the first-round RT-PCR of the TCR CDR3, the HTBI primer set was used. TCRdb re-called the multiplex PCR reads with MiXCR, one entry per CDR3 protein. The repertoire holds a few hundred thousand distinct CDR3 sequences, with about 15% as singletons. Used for diagnoses were clinical symptoms, serum thyroxine and TRAb, thyroid ultrasound and orbital computed tomography. The data stem from a study of T cells in Graves' hyperthyroidism and ophthalmopathy. Whole-study findings and limits: A median around 6.8 months before onset, the model predicted ophthalmopathy. Most thyroid clonotypes that were expanded above 0.001 also turned up in blood.

The CDR3 is 13 residues long. The germline gives CDR1 ENHRY, CDR2 SYGVKD. The V end was cut by 3 bases, the J end by 2 bases, with 7 bases between. The sequence was collected from a woman in her fifties or sixties with Graves' hyperthyroidism. Input material: blood. The V call is TRBV10-3, the J call TRBJ1-2; D remains unclear. CDR3 nucleotides: TGTGCCATCAGTGAAAGGGAAAACTATGGCTACACCTTC. The encoded protein is CAISERENYGYTF.